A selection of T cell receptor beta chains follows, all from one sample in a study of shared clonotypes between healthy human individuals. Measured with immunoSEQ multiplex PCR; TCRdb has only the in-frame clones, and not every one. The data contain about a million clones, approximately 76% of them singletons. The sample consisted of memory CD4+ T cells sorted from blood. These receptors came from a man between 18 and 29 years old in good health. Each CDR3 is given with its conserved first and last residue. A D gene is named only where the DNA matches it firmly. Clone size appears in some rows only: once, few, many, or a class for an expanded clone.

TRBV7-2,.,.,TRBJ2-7,CASSLGNNKYF,TGTGCCAGCAGCTTAGGGAATAATAAGTACTTC
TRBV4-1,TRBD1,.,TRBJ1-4,CASSQGTGRGGNEKLFF,TGCGCCAGCAGCCAAGGGACAGGGCGGGGCGGTAATGAAAAACTGTTTTTT
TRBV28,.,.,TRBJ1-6,CASSKSILSPLHF,TGTGCCAGCTCGAAGTCGATTCTCTCACCCCTCCACTTT
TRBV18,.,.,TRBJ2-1,CASSPGQNNEQFF,TGTGCCAGCTCACCAGGACAAAACAATGAGCAGTTCTTC
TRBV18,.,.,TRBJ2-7,CASSPSLSSYEQYF,TGTGCCAGCTCACCTAGCCTAAGCTCCTACGAGCAGTACTTC
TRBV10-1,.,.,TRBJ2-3,CASSDGILTDTQYF,TGCGCCAGCAGTGACGGGATCCTCACAGATACGCAGTATTTT
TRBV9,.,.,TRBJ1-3,CASTVDSSGNTIYF,TGTGCCAGCACCGTGGACAGCTCTGGAAACACCATATATTTT
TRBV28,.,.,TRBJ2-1,CASSLLAQNEQFF,TGTGCCAGCAGTTTACTAGCCCAAAATGAGCAGTTCTTC
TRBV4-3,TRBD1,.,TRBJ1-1,CASSDRGTEAFF,TGCGCCAGCAGTGACAGGGGCACTGAAGCTTTCTTT
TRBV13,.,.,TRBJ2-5,CASSVRGRGVETQYF,TGTGCCAGCAGCGTTAGAGGTAGAGGGGTTGAGACCCAGTACTTC
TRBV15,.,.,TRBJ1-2,CATSRAGANYGYTF,TGTGCCACCAGCAGAGCAGGGGCTAACTATGGCTACACCTTC
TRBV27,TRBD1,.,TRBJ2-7,CASSTRQGFRYEQYF,TGTGCCAGCAGTACGCGACAGGGTTTCCGCTACGAGCAGTACTTC
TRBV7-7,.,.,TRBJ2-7,CASSPDGTAGEQYF,TGTGCTAGCAGCCCAGACGGGACGGCTGGCGAGCAGTACTTC
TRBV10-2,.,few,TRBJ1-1,CASSPKSNTEAFF,TGCGCCAGCAGTCCGAAGTCTAACACTGAAGCTTTCTTT
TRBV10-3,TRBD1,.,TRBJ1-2,CAISGWTGINYGYTF,TGTGCCATCAGTGGCTGGACAGGGATTAACTATGGCTACACCTTC
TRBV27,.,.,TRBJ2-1,CASSLSGNYNEQFF,TGTGCCAGCAGTCTATCCGGGAACTACAATGAGCAGTTCTTC
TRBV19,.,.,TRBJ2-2,CATATRGANTGELFF,TGTGCCACTGCTACGAGGGGGGCAAACACCGGGGAGCTGTTTTTT
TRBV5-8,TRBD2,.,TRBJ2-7,CASSPLAGVEQYF,TGTGCCAGCAGCCCTCTAGCGGGGGTCGAGCAGTACTTC
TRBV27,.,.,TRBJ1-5,CASSSRASGVATPHRNQPQHF,TGTGCCAGCAGTTCAAGGGCTAGTGGGGTCGCGACACCTCACCGCAATCAGCCCCAGCATTTT
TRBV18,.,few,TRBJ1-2,CASSPGRDYGYTF,TGTGCCAGCTCACCTGGACGGGACTATGGCTACACCTTC
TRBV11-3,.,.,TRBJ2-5,CASSLGGQETQYF,TGTGCCAGCAGCTTAGGGGGGCAAGAGACCCAGTACTTC
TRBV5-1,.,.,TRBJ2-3,CASSTPGPLTQYF,TGCGCCAGCAGCACGCCGGGCCCCCTTACGCAGTATTTT
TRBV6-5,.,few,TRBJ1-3,CASSSGMNTIYF,TGTGCCAGCAGTTCGGGGATGAACACCATATATTTT
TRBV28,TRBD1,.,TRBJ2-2,CASSWGQGDTGELFF,TGTGCCAGCAGTTGGGGGCAGGGGGACACCGGGGAGCTGTTTTTT
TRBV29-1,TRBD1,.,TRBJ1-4,CSVAGTGAAKLFF,TGCAGCGTGGCCGGGACAGGGGCCGCAAAACTGTTTTTT